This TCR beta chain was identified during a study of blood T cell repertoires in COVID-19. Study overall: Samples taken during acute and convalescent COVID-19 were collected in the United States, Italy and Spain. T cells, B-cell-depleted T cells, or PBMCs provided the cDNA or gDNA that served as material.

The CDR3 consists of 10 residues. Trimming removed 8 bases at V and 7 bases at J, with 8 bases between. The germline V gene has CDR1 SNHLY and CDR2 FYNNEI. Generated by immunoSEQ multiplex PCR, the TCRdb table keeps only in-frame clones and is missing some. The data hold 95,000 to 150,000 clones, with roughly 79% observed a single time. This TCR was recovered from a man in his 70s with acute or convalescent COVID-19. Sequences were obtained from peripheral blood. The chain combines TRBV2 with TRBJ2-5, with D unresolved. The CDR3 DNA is TGTGCCAGCGGTGGCGGGACCCAGTACTTC. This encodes CASGGGTQYF. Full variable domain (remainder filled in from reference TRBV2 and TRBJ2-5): EPEVTQTPSHQVTQMGQEVILRCVPISNHLYFYWYRQILGQKVEFLVSFYNNEISEKSEIFDDQFSVERPDGSNFTLKIRSTKLEDSAMYFCASGGGTQYFGPGTRLLVL.